A selection of T cell receptor beta chains follows, all from one sample in a study of OX40 agonist ivuxolimab in advanced cancers. Sequencing was performed with immunoSEQ multiplex PCR; in TCRdb, only in-frame clones are kept and a portion is missing. This table has some 95,000 clones, approximately 85% appearing once. The sample consisted of CD4+ or CD8+ T cells sorted from blood, taken in a trial of the OX40 agonist ivuxolimab. The source of these receptors is an adult with an advanced solid tumor such as melanoma, head and neck, liver or kidney cancer. CDR3s include the opening cysteine and the closing phenylalanine or tryptophan. The D gene is left open where the match is weak. A row's size may be missing; if present it is once, few, many or a size class.

TGTGCCAGCAGTTACGCGGGGGACACTGAAGCTTTCTTT	CASSYAGDTEAFF	TRBV6-6	TRBJ1-1	13	-	-
TGTGCCAGCAGTTTCCGGGTTGGCTTAAGCTCCTACGAGCAGTACTTC	CASSFRVGLSSYEQYF	TRBV28	TRBJ2-7	16	-	-
TGTGCCAGCAGCGGATGGCGGCGGAATGAGCAGTTCTTC	CASSGWRRNEQFF	TRBV7-9	TRBJ2-1	13	-	-
TGTGCCAGCACCGCGGGGGGGCGAGAGACCCAGTACTTC	CASTAGGRETQYF	TRBV28	TRBJ2-5	13	-	TRBD2
TGTGCCAGCACCCTGGACGAGTGGCTAGGAGATACGCAGTATTTT	CASTLDEWLGDTQYF	TRBV2	TRBJ2-3	15	-	-
TGTGCCAGCAGCGTAGAAGGGGCTAGCGGCAATGAGCAGTTCTTC	CASSVEGASGNEQFF	TRBV9	TRBJ2-1	15	-	TRBD2
TGTGCCAGCAGTTTTATTGACAGGGTGGGCACTGAAGCTTTCTTT	CASSFIDRVGTEAFF	TRBV28	TRBJ1-1	15	-	TRBD1
TGTGCCAGCGGCGGGGGGTTTAACACCGGGGAGCTGTTTTTT	CASGGGFNTGELFF	TRBV28	TRBJ2-2	14	-	TRBD2
TGTGCCAGCAGCCCAAACCCCTATGCAGATACGCAGTATTTT	CASSPNPYADTQYF	TRBV7-3	TRBJ2-3	14	once	-
TGTGCCAGCAGCTTGGGGGGAATGGGGAATGAAAAACTGTTTTTT	CASSLGGMGNEKLFF	TRBV5-6	TRBJ1-4	15	-	-
TGTGCCAGCAGTCCCGGGACGGCGAACACTGAAGCTTTCTTT	CASSPGTANTEAFF	TRBV6-6	TRBJ1-1	14	-	-
TGTGCCAGCAGTCGACGCGGCGAGGGTACGCAGTATTTT	CASSRRGEGTQYF	TRBV14	TRBJ2-3	13	-	-
TGTGCCTGGAGTGTACTTGGGGGTGCTGGCTACACCTTC	CAWSVLGGAGYTF	TRBV30	TRBJ1-2	13	-	-
TGTGCCAGCAGCTTACCCAGCTCTGGAAACACCATATATTTT	CASSLPSSGNTIYF	TRBV7-2	TRBJ1-3	14	-	-
TGTGCCAGCACGCAGTCACGGCAAGAGACCCAGTACTTC	CASTQSRQETQYF	TRBV2	TRBJ2-5	13	-	-
TGTGCCAGCAGTTTATTAGCGGGAGTAGAGACCCAGTACTTC	CASSLLAGVETQYF	TRBV27	TRBJ2-5	14	-	TRBD2
TGTGCCAGCAGCTTAGTAGCGGGACTTGACGAGCAGTACTTC	CASSLVAGLDEQYF	TRBV11-2	TRBJ2-7	14	few	TRBD2
TGCGCCCCTGTTTCGGGGGGGAGCGAGCAGTACTTC	CAPVSGGSEQYF	TRBV23-1	TRBJ2-7	12	-	TRBD2
TGTGCCAGCAGTTTTCTCGGTGGGGAGTTCTTC	CASSFLGGEFF	TRBV27	TRBJ2-1	11	-	-
TGTGCCAGCAGCGTCCCAGGGGGAGATACGCAGTATTTT	CASSVPGGDTQYF	TRBV9	TRBJ2-3	13	once	TRBD1
TGTGCCAGCAGTTTAGTTGGTGGGTCGGGCACCGGGGAGCTGTTTTTT	CASSLVGGSGTGELFF	TRBV28	TRBJ2-2	16	-	-
TGTGCCAGCAGGGGAGCGGGAGTTTACAATGAGCAGTTCTTC	CASRGAGVYNEQFF	TRBV2	TRBJ2-1	14	-	TRBD2
TGTGCCAGCAGTTTACCGAAAAGACTTAATCGGCTAGCGGGCGATTATTACGAGCAGTACTTC	CASSLPKRLNRLAGDYYEQYF	TRBV28	TRBJ2-7	21	-	TRBD2
TGCGCCAGCAGTGAAGGCTCTGAGGGAGGAGAGCAGTTCTTC	CASSEGSEGGEQFF	TRBV10-1	TRBJ2-1	14	-	-
TGTGCCAGCAGCATGACTAGCGGGGGAGCCTACGAGCAGTACTTC	CASSMTSGGAYEQYF	TRBV7-2	TRBJ2-7	15	-	TRBD2
TGTGCCACCAGCAGAGAATGGCGGGAGAGAGTCAATGAGCAGTTCTTC	CATSREWRERVNEQFF	TRBV15	TRBJ2-1	16	-	TRBD2
TGCGCCAGCAGCCTCAGTCGACTAGCGGTCCCCAAAAACATTCAGTACTTC	CASSLSRLAVPKNIQYF	TRBV4-1	TRBJ2-4	17	-	TRBD2
TGTGCCAGTAGTCCGATCTTCAGTAGTCCCCGGGACTATGGCTACACCTTC	CASSPIFSSPRDYGYTF	TRBV19	TRBJ1-2	17	-	-
TGTGCCAGCTCAGGTAGGGGGCCCTCCTCCTACGAGCAGTACTTC	CASSGRGPSSYEQYF	TRBV18	TRBJ2-7	15	few	TRBD1
TGTGCCAGCAGCCCAATCAGGCGGATAGGCTCCTACGAGCAGTACTTC	CASSPIRRIGSYEQYF	TRBV11-2	TRBJ2-7	16	-	-
TGCGCCAGCAGCCTCACAGGAGGCGAGCAGTACTTC	CASSLTGGEQYF	TRBV5-1	TRBJ2-7	12	-	-